One sample yielded the 18 T cell receptor beta chains listed below, sequenced in a study of beta chain features in type 1 diabetes. What these receptors recognize is not known. General study results and limits: Among all four CD4+ subsets, Type 1 diabetes patients had TCRB CDR3s that were moderately but significantly shorter.

The entirety of the isolated RNA underwent reverse transcription, so expressed TCRB transcripts were sequenced. TCRdb keeps only in-frame clones here, not all; method: immunoSEQ multiplex PCR. The sample consists of 200,000 to 250,000 clones, 16% of them appearing once. The sample taken for sequencing was naive CD4+ T cells from blood. The receptors were sampled from a man aged 25-45 years with type 1 diabetes.

This clone was seen a handful of times. The V gene is TRBV7-2, the J gene TRBJ1-5; D ambiguous. Germline-derived CDR1 and CDR2 are SGHTA and FQGNSA. V was trimmed by 6 bases and J by 2 bases, leaving 17 bases between them. CDR3 length: 16 residues. CDR3 protein: CASSLEKGYRNQPQHF. CDR3 sequence (DNA): TGTGCCAGCAGTTTGGAAAAGGGTTATCGCAATCAGCCCCAGCATTTT.

This clone appeared a few times. This chain links TRBV30 with TRBJ2-1; TRBD1 aligns across 9 bases. With 4 bases clipped from V and 8 bases from J, the junction kept 3 bases outside the gene matches. The V gene's germline CDR1 is GTSNPN and CDR2 SVGIG (reference sequence). The CDR3 is 12 amino acids. The CDR3 DNA reads as TGTGCCTGGACGGGGGACAGGGATGAGCAGTTCTTC. This codes for CAWTGDRDEQFF. The variable domain in full, completed from reference TRBV30 and TRBJ2-1, reads SQTIHQWPATLVQPVGSPLSLECTVEGTSNPNLYWYRQAAGRGLQLLFYSVGIGQISSEVPQNLSASRPQDRQFILSSKKLLLSDSGFYLCAWTGDRDEQFFGPGTRLTVL.

This clone was seen more than once but under ten times. The chain joins TRBV28 to TRBJ2-1; D possibly corresponds to TRBD2 (5 bases). This CDR3 region has 15 residues. Trimming pared 5 bases from V and 7 bases from J, leaving 18 bases between. Germline V CDR1 and CDR2: MDHEN, SYDVKM. Written as DNA, the CDR3 is TGTGCCAGCAGTCCCCCCGGGGAGCCTTCTAATGAGCAGTTCTTC. It codes for CASSPPGEPSNEQFF.

This clone has more than one count but fewer than ten. The chain recombines TRBV18 with TRBJ1-4; D call uncertain. The CDR3 length is 17 residues. V was clipped by 5 bases and J by 3 bases, with 19 bases between them. CDR1 and CDR2 from the germline V gene are KGHSH and LQKENI. CDR3 nucleotides: TGTGCCAGCTCATCCTCCTCCCTTTCCGCCCCTAATGAAAAACTGTTTTTT. As protein: CASSSSSLSAPNEKLFF.

A few counts support this clone. The chain employs TRBV29-1 and TRBJ2-3; D might be TRBD1 (5 bases). V gave up 6 bases and J gave up 1 base, with 11 bases separating them. The germline V gene has CDR1 SQVTM and CDR2 ANQGSEA. The CDR3 is 13 amino acids. CDR3 nucleotide sequence: TGCAGCGTCAGGGCCTGGGGCACAGATACGCAGTATTTT. Its translation is CSVRAWGTDTQYF.

This clone was observed a handful of times. The rearrangement uses TRBV4-2 and TRBJ2-1; possible D gene TRBD1, 5 bases. The V end lost 4 bases, the J end lost 6 bases, and 16 bases lay between the germline ends. CDR1 and CDR2 (germline): LGHNA, YNFKEQ. The CDR3 extends over 15 amino acids. The CDR3 region has the DNA TGTGCCAGCAGCCCAAGGGGCAGCCTCTCCAATGAGCAGTTCTTC. Its translation: CASSPRGSLSNEQFF.

This clone has only a few counts. This chain connects TRBV9 to TRBJ2-3, with 7 bases aligning to TRBD2. This CDR3 has 14 amino acids. Trimming at V came to 7 bases and at J to 0 bases, leaving 5 bases not matched to a gene. Germline V lookup: CDR1 SGDLS, CDR2 YYNGEE. The chain's CDR3 is CASGGRESTDTQYF. The CDR3 DNA sequence: TGTGCCAGCGGCGGGAGAGAGAGCACAGATACGCAGTATTTT.

This clone has only a few counts. The rearrangement joins TRBV29-1 to TRBJ1-2; no reliable D call. From germline, CDR1 is SQVTM and CDR2 ANQGSEA. The CDR3 has 13 amino acids. The V and J ends lost 5 bases and 5 bases respectively, with 15 bases between them. Here the CDR3 DNA reads TGCAGCGTTTCCCCGGGTCAGCGATATGGCTACACCTTC. Protein sequence: CSVSPGQRYGYTF.

The V gene is TRBV28, the J gene TRBJ2-7; TRBD1 aligns across 7 bases. There are 13 residues in the CDR3. The V and J ends lost 8 bases and 5 bases, in that order; junction bases with no gene match: 9. From germline, CDR1 is MDHEN and CDR2 SYDVKM. The CDR3 is CASVDRVKDEQYF. The CDR3 bases are TGTGCCAGCGTTGACAGGGTGAAGGACGAGCAGTACTTC.

This clone was detected only a few times. The V call is TRBV12-5, the J call TRBJ2-5, with 7 bases aligning to TRBD2. The CDR3 is made up of 14 amino acids. Germline V gene sequence: CDR1 LGHNT, CDR2 FRNRAP. The V and J ends lost 1 base and 5 bases, in that order; junction bases with no gene match: 4. CDR3 in amino acids: CASGLGAGMETQYF. CDR3 sequence (DNA): TGTGCTAGTGGTTTGGGAGCGGGAATGGAGACCCAGTACTTC.

This clone was picked up a small number of times. The V call is TRBV30, the J call TRBJ1-1; D remains ambiguous. V was shortened by 4 bases and J by 3 bases, with 9 bases between the two germline ends. This CDR3 comprises 12 residues. Germline CDR1 GTSNPN, CDR2 SVGIG (reference sequence). The CDR3 DNA is TGTGCCTGGAAGGCTAGCCACACTGAAGCTTTCTTT. This codes for CAWKASHTEAFF.

To note about this clone: Relative to the germline gene, one junction end is altered; a read error may explain this. V is TRBV11-2 and J is TRBJ2-1; no clear D gene. Germline-derived CDR1 and CDR2 are SGHAT and FQNNGV. The CDR3 has 13 residues. CDR3 loop: CASSLDTANGQFF. The CDR3 bases are TGTGCCAGCAGCTTAGATACAGCGAATGGGCAGTTCTTC.

DNA for the CDR3: TGTGCCAGCAGCTTAGTAGGACTAGCGGGAGCAGAGCAGTTCTTC. This codes for CASSLVGLAGAEQFF. The V and J genes are TRBV7-9 and TRBJ2-1; TRBD2 matches at 13 bases. This CDR3 has 15 residues. CDR1 is SEHNR, CDR2 FQNEAQ, per germline (reference sequence). Germline trimming cut 1 base from V and 10 bases from J; bases unmatched to any gene: 4.

This sequence joins TRBV29-1 and TRBJ2-7; D is unresolved. The V gene's germline CDR1 is SQVTM and CDR2 ANQGSEA. V was trimmed by 6 bases and J by 6 bases, leaving 18 bases between them. CDR3 length: 13 residues. The DNA for the CDR3 is TGCAGCGTCTTTGTCGGCCCCTCCAGCGAGCAGTACTTC. Its translation is CSVFVGPSSEQYF.

The CDR3 spells CSGGGGPYEQYF. CDR3 nucleotide sequence: TGCAGCGGAGGTGGAGGTCCCTACGAGCAGTACTTC. The chain employs TRBV29-1 and TRBJ2-7, with a tentative D call TRBD2 (5 bases). CDR1 SQVTM and CDR2 ANQGSEA come from the germline V gene. The CDR3 has 12 amino acids. The V end lost 7 bases, the J end lost 2 bases, and 12 bases lay between the germline ends.

The chain joins TRBV14 to TRBJ2-5; D gene ambiguous. The CDR3 has 14 amino acids. Germline V gene data show CDR1 as SGHDN and CDR2 as FVKESK. The germline V and J ends were trimmed by 4 bases and 5 bases, with 14 bases remaining between them. CDR3 residues: CASSPALLGETQYF. CDR3 DNA: TGTGCCAGCAGCCCAGCGCTACTCGGGGAGACCCAGTACTTC.

This clone was found a few times. The V and J genes are TRBV28 and TRBJ2-3, with TRBD2 identical over 7 bases. Germline assignment: CDR1 MDHEN and CDR2 SYDVKM. Trimming removed 5 bases from V and 1 base from J; junction bases left unmatched: 6. The CDR3 contains 15 residues. The CDR3 is CASSKAGRGTDTQYF. The CDR3 DNA reads as TGTGCCAGCAGTAAAGCGGGACGGGGCACAGATACGCAGTATTTT.

There are a few counts of this clone. The rearrangement joins TRBV7-9 to TRBJ2-7; D tentatively reads TRBD1 or TRBD2 (7 bases each). Germline CDR1 SEHNR, CDR2 FQNEAQ (reference sequence). The CDR3 is 14 residues long. With 3 bases removed from V and 6 bases from J, the gap between germline ends came to 15 bases. The CDR3 region is CASSFRTGEGEQYF. For the CDR3, the DNA is TGTGCCAGCAGCTTCAGAACAGGGGAGGGCGAGCAGTACTTC.